The rows below give T cell receptor beta chains drawn from one sample of a study of vaccination effects on CD4 cells after COVID-19. TCRdb's table, derived via immunoSEQ multiplex PCR, lists solely in-frame clones and lacks some. In the table there are 20,000 to 25,000 clones, roughly four fifths of which are singletons. Their cognate antigens are unknown. The sample here was CD4+ T cells from PBMCs cultured without peptide, taken before COVID-19 vaccination. All receptors derive from a human donor who received a COVID-19 vaccine. Each CDR3 is given with its conserved first and last residue. The D gene is left open where the match is weak. Clone sizes are given selectively: once, few, many, or a class where the clone is expanded.

j_call: TRBJ2-7; cdr3_length: 14; v_call: TRBV6-2/TRBV6-3; clone_size: NA; d_call: TRBD1; cdr3_nt: TGTGCCAGCAGACCTAGGGACAGGTTCTACGAGCAGTACTTC; cdr3_aa: CASRPRDRFYEQYF
j_call: TRBJ1-5; cdr3_length: 14; v_call: TRBV18; clone_size: NA; d_call: TRBD1; cdr3_nt: TGTGCCAGCTCACCAAGACAGGGCAAACAGCCCCAGCATTTT; cdr3_aa: CASSPRQGKQPQHF
j_call: TRBJ1-6; cdr3_length: 16; v_call: TRBV9; clone_size: few; d_call: TRBD1; cdr3_nt: TGTGCCAGCAGCGTGGCGGTTGGGACAGGGGATTCACCCCTCCACTTT; cdr3_aa: CASSVAVGTGDSPLHF
j_call: TRBJ1-6; cdr3_length: 15; v_call: TRBV28; clone_size: once; d_call: NA; cdr3_nt: TGTGCCACCCTTCTTCGGCAGGCGTATAATTCACCCCTCCACTTT; cdr3_aa: CATLLRQAYNSPLHF
j_call: TRBJ1-1; cdr3_length: 16; v_call: TRBV3-1/TRBV3-2; clone_size: NA; d_call: TRBD1; cdr3_nt: TGTGCCAGCAGCCATCGGACAGGGGTCCTGAACACTGAAGCTTTCTTT; cdr3_aa: CASSHRTGVLNTEAFF
j_call: TRBJ2-7; cdr3_length: 12; v_call: TRBV28; clone_size: NA; d_call: NA; cdr3_nt: TGTGCCAGCAGTGCCTTGGTAGACGAGCAGTACTTC; cdr3_aa: CASSALVDEQYF
j_call: TRBJ2-7; cdr3_length: 15; v_call: TRBV19; clone_size: NA; d_call: TRBD1; cdr3_nt: TGTGCCAGTAGTTTTGGACAGGGAGGCTCCTACGAGCAGTACTTC; cdr3_aa: CASSFGQGGSYEQYF
j_call: TRBJ2-1; cdr3_length: 15; v_call: TRBV4-1; clone_size: NA; d_call: TRBD2; cdr3_nt: TGCGCCAGCAGCCAAGATCCGGGGACTAGCAATGAGCAGTTCTTC; cdr3_aa: CASSQDPGTSNEQFF
j_call: TRBJ2-2; cdr3_length: 18; v_call: TRBV5-8; clone_size: few; d_call: TRBD2; cdr3_nt: TGTGCCAGCAGCTTAGTACTAGCGGGAGGGGCGAACACCGGGGAGCTGTTTTTT; cdr3_aa: CASSLVLAGGANTGELFF
j_call: TRBJ1-1; cdr3_length: 13; v_call: TRBV3-1/TRBV3-2; clone_size: NA; d_call: NA; cdr3_nt: TGTGCCAGCAGCCAAGTTGGGACCGCCGAAGCTTTCTTT; cdr3_aa: CASSQVGTAEAFF
j_call: TRBJ2-7; cdr3_length: 16; v_call: TRBV19; clone_size: NA; d_call: NA; cdr3_nt: TGTGCCAGTAGTATAGGAACCGGGAGCCCTACCTACGAGCAGTACTTC; cdr3_aa: CASSIGTGSPTYEQYF